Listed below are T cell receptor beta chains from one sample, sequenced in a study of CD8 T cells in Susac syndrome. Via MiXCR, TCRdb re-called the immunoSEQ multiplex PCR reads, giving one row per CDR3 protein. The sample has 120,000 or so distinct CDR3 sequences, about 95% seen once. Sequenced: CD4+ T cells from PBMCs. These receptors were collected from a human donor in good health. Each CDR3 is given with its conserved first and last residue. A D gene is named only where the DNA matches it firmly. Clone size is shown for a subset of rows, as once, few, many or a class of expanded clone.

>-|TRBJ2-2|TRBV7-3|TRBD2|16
CASSSASGVNTGELFF
TGTGCCAGCAGCTCCGCCAGCGGGGTGAACACCGGGGAGCTGTTTTTT
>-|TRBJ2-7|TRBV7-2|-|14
CASSLAPQSYEQYF
TGTGCCAGCAGCTTAGCACCACAGTCCTACGAGCAGTACTTC
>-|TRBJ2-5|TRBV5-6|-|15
CASSFGGGHQETQYF
TGTGCCAGCAGCTTCGGGGGAGGCCACCAAGAGACCCAGTACTTC
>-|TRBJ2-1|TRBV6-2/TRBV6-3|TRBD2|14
CASSSLAENNEQFF
TGTGCCAGCAGTTCCCTAGCGGAGAACAATGAGCAGTTCTTC
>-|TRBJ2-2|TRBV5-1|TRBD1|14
CASSRDRVNGELFF
TGCGCCAGCAGCCGGGACAGGGTCAACGGGGAGCTGTTTTTT
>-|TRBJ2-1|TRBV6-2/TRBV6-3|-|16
CASSYTLRAPLDEQFF
TGTGCCAGCAGTTACACCCTCCGGGCCCCCCTCGATGAGCAGTTCTTC
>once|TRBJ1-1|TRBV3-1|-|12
CASSRREGEAFF
TGTGCCAGCAGCCGGAGGGAGGGTGAAGCTTTCTTT
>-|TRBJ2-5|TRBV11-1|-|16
CASSFAAKGYQETQYF
TGTGCCAGCAGCTTCGCAGCCAAGGGGTACCAAGAGACCCAGTACTTC
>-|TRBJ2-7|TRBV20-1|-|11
CSVRRGYEQYF
TGCAGTGTTAGGCGGGGCTACGAGCAGTACTTC
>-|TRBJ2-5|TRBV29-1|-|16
CSVEDPMRGGEETQYF
TGCAGCGTTGAAGACCCGATGAGGGGGGGAGAAGAGACCCAGTACTTC
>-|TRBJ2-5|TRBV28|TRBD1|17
CASSFLYGRQGEETQYF
TGTGCCAGCAGTTTTCTCTACGGCCGACAGGGTGAAGAGACCCAGTACTTC